The T cell receptor beta chain described here comes from a study of identical twins. TCRdb recomputed calls from the 5' RACE reads with MiXCR, one row per CDR3 protein. Among some 500,000 distinct CDR3 sequences, 20% to 25% were seen once, and the ten largest hold around 1%. This clonotype has ten or more counts. CDR3 length: 13 amino acids. Trimming removed 5 bases from V and 0 bases from J, with 2 bases in between. Germline V CDR1 and CDR2: SGHVS, FQNEAQ. These records were also assigned to another study, of T cells expressing NK-cell markers.

The material sequenced was CD4+ T cells sorted from blood. This rearrangement joins TRBV7-8 to TRBJ2-6; D gene ambiguous. The TCR originated in a woman aged 18-29 years in good health. CDR3: CASSGSGANVLTF. The CDR3 DNA is TGTGCCAGCAGCGGCTCTGGGGCCAACGTCCTGACTTTC. Using reference TRBV7-8 and TRBJ2-6 for the parts outside the CDR3, the full variable domain is GAGVSQSPRYKVAKRGQDVALRCDPISGHVSLFWYQQALGQGPEFLTYFQNEAQLDKSGLPSDRFFAERPEGSVSTLKIQRTQQEDSAVYLCASSGSGANVLTFGAGSRLTVL.